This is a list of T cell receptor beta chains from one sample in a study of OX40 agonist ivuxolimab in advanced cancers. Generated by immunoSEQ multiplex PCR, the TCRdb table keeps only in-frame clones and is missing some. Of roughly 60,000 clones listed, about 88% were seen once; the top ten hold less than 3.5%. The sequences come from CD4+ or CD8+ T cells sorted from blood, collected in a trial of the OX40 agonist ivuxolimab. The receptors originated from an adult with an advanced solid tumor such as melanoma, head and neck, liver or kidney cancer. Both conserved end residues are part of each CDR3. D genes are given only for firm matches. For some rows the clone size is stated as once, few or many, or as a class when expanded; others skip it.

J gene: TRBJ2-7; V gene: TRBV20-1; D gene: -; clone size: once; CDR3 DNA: TGCAGTGGCCAACAGGGTTACGAGCAGTACTTC; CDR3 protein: CSGQQGYEQYF
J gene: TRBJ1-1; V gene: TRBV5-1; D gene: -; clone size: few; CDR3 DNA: TGCGCCAGCAGCTTGGAGGTAGTCGAACAGGGCACTGAAGCTTTCTTT; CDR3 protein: CASSLEVVEQGTEAFF
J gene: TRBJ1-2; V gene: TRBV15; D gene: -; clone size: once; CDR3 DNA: TGTGCCACCAGCACGGGAAGGTATGGCTACACCTTC; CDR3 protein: CATSTGRYGYTF
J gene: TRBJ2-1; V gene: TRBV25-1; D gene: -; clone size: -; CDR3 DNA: TGTGCCAGCAGTGGAGGGACGGTGAGCTCCTACAATGAGCAGTTCTTC; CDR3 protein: CASSGGTVSSYNEQFF
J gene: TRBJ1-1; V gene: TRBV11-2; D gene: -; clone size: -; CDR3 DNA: TGTGCCAGCAGCTTAGTTATCCCGGGAGGGGGGACTGAAGCTTTCTTT; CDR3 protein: CASSLVIPGGGTEAFF
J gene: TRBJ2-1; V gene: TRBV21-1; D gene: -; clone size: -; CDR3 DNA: TGTGCCAGCAGCCCGGGGAGAGGGCAGTTCTTC; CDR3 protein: CASSPGRGQFF
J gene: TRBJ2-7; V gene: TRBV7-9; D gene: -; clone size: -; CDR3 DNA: TGTGCCAGCAGCTCTAACGACGAGCAGTACTTC; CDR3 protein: CASSSNDEQYF
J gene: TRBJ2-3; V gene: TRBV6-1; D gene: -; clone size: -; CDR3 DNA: TGTGCCATCGGAGGACCCTTTGGCGCAGATACGCAGTATTTT; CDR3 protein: CAIGGPFGADTQYF
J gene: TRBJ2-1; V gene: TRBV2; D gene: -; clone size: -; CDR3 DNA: TGTGCCAGCAGTGAAACCCGAGGCAATGAGCAGTTCTTC; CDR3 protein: CASSETRGNEQFF
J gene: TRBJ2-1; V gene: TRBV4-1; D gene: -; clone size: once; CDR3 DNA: TGCGCCAGCAGCCGAACGGACACAGGGAATGAGCAGTTCTTC; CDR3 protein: CASSRTDTGNEQFF
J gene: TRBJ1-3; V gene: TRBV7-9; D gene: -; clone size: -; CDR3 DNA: TGTGCCAGCAGCCCCGGACAGTCAGGGCCGATATATTTT; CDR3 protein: CASSPGQSGPIYF
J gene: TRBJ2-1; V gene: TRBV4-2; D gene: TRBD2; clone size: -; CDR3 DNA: TGTGCCAGCAGCCAAGGAGCAGCGGGGGGGGAGCAGTTCTTC; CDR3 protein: CASSQGAAGGEQFF
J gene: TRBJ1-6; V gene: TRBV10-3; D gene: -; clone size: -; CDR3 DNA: TGTGCCATCAGACAAGGGGCGTATAATTCACCCCTCCACTTT; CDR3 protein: CAIRQGAYNSPLHF
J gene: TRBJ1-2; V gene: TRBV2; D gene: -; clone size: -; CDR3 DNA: TGTGCCAGCAGCCTTCGGAGGGCGAACTATGGCTACACCTTC; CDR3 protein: CASSLRRANYGYTF
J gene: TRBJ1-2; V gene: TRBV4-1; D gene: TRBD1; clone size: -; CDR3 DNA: TGCGCCAGCAGCATACGACAGGGGAACTATGGCTACACCTTC; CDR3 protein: CASSIRQGNYGYTF
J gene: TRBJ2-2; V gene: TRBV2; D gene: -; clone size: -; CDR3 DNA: TGTGCCAGCAGTACTCAGGGGCCTAACACCGGGGAGCTGTTTTTT; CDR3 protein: CASSTQGPNTGELFF
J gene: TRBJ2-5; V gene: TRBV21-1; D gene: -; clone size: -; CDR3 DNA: TGTGCCAGCACCCCCGACGAGCGGGAGGGCCGCTTTGAGACCCAGTACTTC; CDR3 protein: CASTPDEREGRFETQYF
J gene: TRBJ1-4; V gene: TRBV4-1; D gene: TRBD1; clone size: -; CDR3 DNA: TGCGCCAGCAGCCTACTTCCGGGACAGGGTCTATCTAATGAAAAACTGTTTTTT; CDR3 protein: CASSLLPGQGLSNEKLFF
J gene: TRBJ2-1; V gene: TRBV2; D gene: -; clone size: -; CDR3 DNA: TGTGCCAGCGAGGGATACAATGAGCAGTTCTTC; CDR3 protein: CASEGYNEQFF
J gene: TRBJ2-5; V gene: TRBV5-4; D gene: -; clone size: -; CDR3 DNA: TGTGCCAGCAGCTTGTATCTGACTGCGCAAGAGACCCAGTACTTC; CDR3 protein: CASSLYLTAQETQYF
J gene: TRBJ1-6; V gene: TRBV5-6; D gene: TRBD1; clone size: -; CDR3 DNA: TGTGCCAGCAGCTTGGGACAGGGGAGAGGATCACCCCTCCACTTT; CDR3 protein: CASSLGQGRGSPLHF
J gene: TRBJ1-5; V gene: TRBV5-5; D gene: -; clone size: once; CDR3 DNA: TGTGCCAGCAGCTCCGGGACCCCGGGGGATCAGCCCCAGCATTTT; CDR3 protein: CASSSGTPGDQPQHF
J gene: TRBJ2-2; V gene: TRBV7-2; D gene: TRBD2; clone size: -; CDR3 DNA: TGTGCCAGCAGCTTAGAGGTCGGGGGGGCGGCCGGGGAGCTGTTTTTT; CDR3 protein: CASSLEVGGAAGELFF
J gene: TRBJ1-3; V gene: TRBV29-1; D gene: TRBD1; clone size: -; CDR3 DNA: TGCAGCGCCGGGACAGATGGAAACACCATATATTTT; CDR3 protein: CSAGTDGNTIYF
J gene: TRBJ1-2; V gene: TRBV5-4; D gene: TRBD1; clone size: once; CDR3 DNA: TGTGCCAGCAGCTTGGACCCGACAGGGCGCCATGGCTACACCTTC; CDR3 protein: CASSLDPTGRHGYTF
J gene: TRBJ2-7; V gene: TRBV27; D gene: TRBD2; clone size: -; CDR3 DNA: TGTGCCAGCAGTTTATCCCTAGCGGGGACCCGCTACGAGCAGTACTTC; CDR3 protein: CASSLSLAGTRYEQYF
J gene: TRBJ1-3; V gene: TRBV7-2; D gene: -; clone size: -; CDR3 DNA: TGTGCCAGCAGCCGGGACGGCGCAGTTGGAAACACCATATATTTT; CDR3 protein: CASSRDGAVGNTIYF
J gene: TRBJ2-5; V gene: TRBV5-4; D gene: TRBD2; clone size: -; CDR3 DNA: TGTGCCAGCAGCCTAGCGGGGGGGCTGGAGACCCAGTACTTC; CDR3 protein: CASSLAGGLETQYF
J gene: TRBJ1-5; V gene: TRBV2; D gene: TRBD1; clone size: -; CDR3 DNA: TGTGCCAGCGTGGGGGACAGGGATCAGCCCCAGCATTTT; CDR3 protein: CASVGDRDQPQHF
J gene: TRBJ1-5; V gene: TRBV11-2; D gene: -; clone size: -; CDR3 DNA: TGTGCCAGCAGCCCCCGAGGATATAGCAATCAGCCCCAGCATTTT; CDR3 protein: CASSPRGYSNQPQHF
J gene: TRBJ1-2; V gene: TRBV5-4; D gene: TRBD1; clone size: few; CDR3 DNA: TGTGCCAGCAGCCTAGATGGGACAGGATCGTCTGGCTACACCTTC; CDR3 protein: CASSLDGTGSSGYTF
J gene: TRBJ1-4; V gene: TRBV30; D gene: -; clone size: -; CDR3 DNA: TGTGCCTGGAGCCCCCCGGGGCCTGAAAAACTGTTTTTT; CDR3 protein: CAWSPPGPEKLFF
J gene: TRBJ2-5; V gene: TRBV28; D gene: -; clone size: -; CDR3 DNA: TGTGCCAGCAGGCGGGGAGAGGAGACCCAGTACTTC; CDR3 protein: CASRRGEETQYF
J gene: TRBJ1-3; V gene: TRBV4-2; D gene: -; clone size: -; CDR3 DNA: TGTGCCAGCAGCCAAGATAAGGGCGCTGGAAACACCATATATTTT; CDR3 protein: CASSQDKGAGNTIYF
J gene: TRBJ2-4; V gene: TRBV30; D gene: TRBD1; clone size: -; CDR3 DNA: TGTGCCTGGAGTGCCGGGACAGGGGGAGACATTCAGTACTTC; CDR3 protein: CAWSAGTGGDIQYF
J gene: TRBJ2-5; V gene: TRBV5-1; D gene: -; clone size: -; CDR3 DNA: TGCGCCAGCAGTTCTTCAGGGGACTCCCGGAGGGAGACCCAGTACTTC; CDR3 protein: CASSSSGDSRRETQYF
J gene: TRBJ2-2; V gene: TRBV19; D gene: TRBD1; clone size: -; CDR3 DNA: TGTGCCAGTAGTATAGACGCCCGGGGACAGTCCGGGGAGCTGTTTTTT; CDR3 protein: CASSIDARGQSGELFF
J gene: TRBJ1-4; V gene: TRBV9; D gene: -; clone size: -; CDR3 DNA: TGTGCCAGCAGCCCGGGGACAACCCATGAAAAACTGTTTTTT; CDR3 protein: CASSPGTTHEKLFF